These 28 T cell receptor beta chains originate from one sample sequenced in a study of control samples from healthy donors and cancer patients. Sequencing was performed with immunoSEQ multiplex PCR; in TCRdb, only in-frame clones are kept and a portion is missing. The data contain some 76,000 clones, 89% of them seen just once; the ten biggest clones take up under 20%. Source material: PBMCs. These receptors all stem from a man in his fifties or sixties with lung cancer.

The chain links TRBV6-6 to TRBJ1-1; a possible D gene is TRBD1 (6 bases). This CDR3 is built from 15 residues. Germline V CDR1 and CDR2: MNHNY, SVGAGI (reference sequence). V was clipped by 6 bases and J by 1 base, with 15 bases between them. In DNA form, the CDR3 reads TGTGCCAGCAGGCGAGGGGGTTCGGAGAACACTGAAGCTTTCTTT. Translated, it gives CASRRGGSENTEAFF.

V and J are TRBV14 and TRBJ2-3; 11 bases are shared with TRBD2. Germline V gene sequence: CDR1 SGHDN, CDR2 FVKESK. Trimming removed 0 bases from V and 3 bases from J; junction bases left unmatched: 8. This CDR3 comprises 18 residues. DNA of the CDR3: TGTGCCAGCAGCCAAGAAGAGCGACTAGCGGGGTCTACAGATACGCAGTATTTT. As protein: CASSQEERLAGSTDTQYF.

The genes are TRBV4-1 and TRBJ2-5, with a tentative D call TRBD2 (7 bases). This CDR3 has 18 amino acids. V was clipped by 1 base and J by 2 bases, with 20 bases between them. Germline CDR1 and CDR2: MGHRA and YSYEKL. The chain's CDR3 is CASSQVEEGGHQQETQYF. The CDR3 nucleotides are TGCGCCAGCAGCCAAGTCGAGGAGGGGGGGCACCAACAAGAGACCCAGTACTTC.

J is TRBJ1-2 and V is TRBV7-3; 10 bases align to TRBD1. From germline, CDR1 is SGHTA and CDR2 FQGTGA. V lost 5 bases and J lost 4; bases outside the gene matches: 7. The CDR3 loop spans 15 amino acids. CDR3 amino acids: CASSPRQGASYGYTF. The DNA of the CDR3 is TGTGCCAGCAGCCCCAGACAGGGGGCGAGCTATGGCTACACCTTC.

The rearrangement joins TRBV4-1 to TRBJ1-2; D unclear. Germline V CDR1 and CDR2: MGHRA, YSYEKL. There are 14 residues in the CDR3. Deletions cut 1 base from V and 4 bases from J, with 10 bases between. CDR3 sequence (DNA): TGCGCCAGCAGCCAAGCTCCCCGGATCTATGGCTACACCTTC. Translated, it gives CASSQAPRIYGYTF.

The chain has TRBV29-1 and TRBJ1-1; D gene unclear. CDR1 and CDR2 from the germline V gene are SQVTM and ANQGSEA. CDR3 length: 13 amino acids. Trimming removed 3 bases at V and 1 base at J, with 9 bases between. CDR3 nucleotides: TGCAGCGTTGACGGGCATGAGAACACTGAAGCTTTCTTT. Residues: CSVDGHENTEAFF.

CDR3: CASSWGTATNEKLFF. DNA for the CDR3: TGCGCCAGCAGCTGGGGCACAGCAACTAATGAAAAACTGTTTTTT. The chain employs TRBV5-1 and TRBJ1-4; possible D gene TRBD1, 5 bases. CDR3 length: 15 amino acids. The V gene's germline CDR1 is SGHRS and CDR2 YFSETQ. V lost 3 bases, J lost 0 bases, and 9 bases lay in between. Variable domain in full (rest from reference TRBV5-1 and TRBJ1-4): KAGVTQTPRYLIKTRGQQVTLSCSPISGHRSVSWYQQTPGQGLQFLFEYFSETQRNKGNFPGRFSGRQFSNSRSEMNVSTLELGDSALYLCASSWGTATNEKLFFGSGTQLSVL.

The CDR3 region is CASSEAGTDFYNEQFF. For the CDR3, the DNA is TGTGCCAGCAGTGAAGCGGGAACGGACTTTTACAATGAGCAGTTCTTC. The genes are TRBV6-1 and TRBJ2-1; D possibly corresponds to TRBD2 (5 bases). V lost 0 bases, J lost 4 bases, and 13 bases lay in between. Germline lookup yields CDR1 MNHNS and CDR2 SASEGT. This CDR3 has 16 residues.

This chain connects TRBV2 to TRBJ1-1; 11 positions agree with TRBD1. CDR1 is SNHLY and CDR2 is FYNNEI in the germline V gene. This CDR3 contains 16 residues. J lost 4 bases, V lost 6 bases, and 10 bases had no gene match. The CDR3 DNA sequence: TGTGCCAGCAGCCCCCAAGGACAGGGGGCGAGCACTGAAGCTTTCTTT. It is translated as CASSPQGQGASTEAFF.

The V gene is TRBV6-5, the J gene TRBJ1-3; possible D gene TRBD1, 5 bases. V was clipped by 5 bases and J by 3 bases, with 14 bases between them. The germline V gene has CDR1 MNHEY and CDR2 SVGAGI. The CDR3 sequence is 15 residues long. CDR3 loop: CASSMGLSDGNTIYF. The CDR3 region has the DNA TGTGCCAGCAGTATGGGACTATCCGATGGAAACACCATATATTTT.

The chain recombines TRBV7-9 with TRBJ1-6; D gene ambiguous. Germline lookup yields CDR1 SEHNR and CDR2 FQNEAQ (reference sequence). The CDR3 length is 14 residues. The V end was cut by 2 bases, the J end by 8 bases, with 10 bases between. The CDR3, as DNA: TGTGCCAGCAGCTTAAACGCGCTGCATTCACCCCTCCACTTT. Translation: CASSLNALHSPLHF.

J is TRBJ2-5 and V is TRBV2; perhaps TRBD1 as D (6 bases). There are 12 residues in the CDR3. Germline values: CDR1 SNHLY, CDR2 FYNNEI. V was pared by 10 bases and J by 2 bases, with 11 bases between. CDR3 nucleotides: TGTGCCACCAGGGGATTTCAAGAGACCCAGTACTTC. This gives the protein CATRGFQETQYF.

The V gene is TRBV29-1, the J gene TRBJ2-3; 13 bases are a match to TRBD2. After removal of 4 bases from V and 4 bases from J, the junction contained 11 bases not matched to a gene. The CDR3 is 17 residues long. The germline V gene has CDR1 SQVTM and CDR2 ANQGSEA. The DNA of the CDR3 is TGCAGCGTTGCCGGGACTAGCGGGAATCCAGCCGCAGATACGCAGTATTTT. It encodes CSVAGTSGNPAADTQYF.

The chain recombines TRBV4-1 with TRBJ1-2, with 7 bases that match TRBD1. With 4 bases clipped from V and 3 bases from J, the junction kept 2 bases outside the gene matches. The germline gives CDR1 MGHRA, CDR2 YSYEKL. The length of the CDR3 is 13 residues. CDR3 DNA sequence: TGCGCCAGCAGCCGAGACAGGGACTATGGCTACACCTTC. Amino acids: CASSRDRDYGYTF.

The chain uses TRBV25-1 and TRBJ1-5; D possibly corresponds to TRBD1 (6 bases). Germline V gene sequence: CDR1 MGHDK, CDR2 SYGVNS. V was pared by 5 bases and J by 6 bases, with 20 bases between. The CDR3 is 16 amino acids. The CDR3 is CASSSSEAGGVQPQHF. The CDR3 DNA follows: TGTGCCAGCAGTTCCTCAGAGGCGGGGGGCGTTCAGCCCCAGCATTTT.

This clone has a handful of counts. The chain combines TRBV24-1 with TRBJ2-3; no reliable D call. Trimming shortened V by 2 bases and J by 2 bases, and 10 bases separated the two germline ends. In germline, CDR1 is KGHDR, CDR2 SFDVKD. The CDR3 is 15 residues long. The chain's CDR3 is CATSDYPTYTDTQYF. The CDR3, as DNA: TGTGCCACCAGTGATTACCCGACATACACAGATACGCAGTATTTT.

The chain couples TRBV5-1 to TRBJ2-1; tentatively, D is TRBD1 (5 bases). Between the trimmed V and J ends, which lost 2 bases and 2 bases, there was a span of 11 bases. The CDR3 length is 15 residues. CDR1 is SGHRS, CDR2 YFSETQ, per germline. The CDR3 region is CASSFTEGAYNEQFF. In DNA, the CDR3 is TGCGCCAGCAGCTTTACAGAAGGGGCCTACAATGAGCAGTTCTTC.

This clone showed up just a few times. The rearrangement uses TRBV19 and TRBJ2-2; the D is unclear. Germline V gene lookup returns CDR1 LNHDA and CDR2 SQIVND (reference sequence). This CDR3 contains 13 residues. V lost 1 base and J lost 2, with 2 bases in between. For the CDR3, the DNA is TGTGCCAGTAGTATAGGCAACACCGGGGAGCTGTTTTTT. Protein product: CASSIGNTGELFF.

V is TRBV6-5 and J is TRBJ2-7; 8 bases line up with TRBD1. V was clipped by 4 bases and J by 4 bases; unmatched bases: 3. The CDR3 length is 13 residues. The germline gives CDR1 MNHEY, CDR2 SVGAGI. The CDR3 region is CASSSQGAYEQYF. CDR3 coding DNA: TGTGCCAGCAGTTCCCAGGGGGCTTACGAGCAGTACTTC.

This chain connects TRBV12-5 to TRBJ1-4; the D is unclear. CDR1 LGHNT and CDR2 FRNRAP come from the germline V gene. The CDR3 spans 12 residues. V gave up 6 bases and J gave up 4 bases, with 6 bases separating them. CDR3: CASGPYNEKLFF. The DNA for the CDR3 is TGTGCTAGTGGCCCTTATAATGAAAAACTGTTTTTT.

The V and J genes are TRBV5-4 and TRBJ2-3; tentatively, D is TRBD1 or TRBD2 (6 bases each). V lost 3 bases and J lost 3, with 17 bases in between. Germline CDR1 is SGHNT and CDR2 is YYREEE (reference sequence). This CDR3 comprises 16 residues. The DNA for the CDR3 is TGTGCCAGCAGCTGGGCCTCAGGGGAGGTAACAGATACGCAGTATTTT. Protein: CASSWASGEVTDTQYF.

This clone was recorded a few times. The genes are TRBV7-2 and TRBJ1-2, with 8 positions matching TRBD1. The CDR3 runs 16 residues. V was pared by 4 bases and J by 6 bases, with 13 bases of the junction left unmatched. CDR1 SGHTA and CDR2 FQGNSA come from the germline V gene. CDR3 loop: CASSSTPGQATDGYTF. The CDR3 DNA follows: TGTGCCAGCAGCTCGACCCCGGGACAGGCGACGGATGGCTACACCTTC.

The chain is built from TRBV9 and TRBJ1-5; no clear D. The length of the CDR3 is 15 residues. Per germline, CDR1 SGDLS and CDR2 YYNGEE. V shed 0 bases and J shed 2 bases, with 9 bases lying between them. As DNA, the CDR3 is TGTGCCAGCAGCGTAGACCCTCTGGGCAATCAGCCCCAGCATTTT. Its protein is CASSVDPLGNQPQHF.

V and J are TRBV3-1 (or the pseudogene TRBV3-2) and TRBJ1-2; 11 positions match TRBD1. The CDR3 runs to 16 residues. The J segment lost 5 bases and the V segment lost 2 bases, leaving 7 bases of the junction unmatched. Germline CDR1 and CDR2: LGHDT and YNNKEL (reference sequence). DNA for the CDR3: TGTGCCAGCAGCCAACGCCGGACAGGGGGCGGGTATGGCTACACCTTC. Residues: CASSQRRTGGGYGYTF.

The J gene is TRBJ1-1, the V gene TRBV5-1, with TRBD1 matching 7 bases. Per the germline V gene, CDR1 is SGHRS and CDR2 is YFSETQ. The CDR3 runs 14 residues. V shed 0 bases and J 5 bases; nucleotides not matched to a gene: 4. DNA for the CDR3: TGCGCCAGCAGCTTGGGAACAGGGGTTACTGAAGCTTTCTTT. Protein: CASSLGTGVTEAFF. Filled out from reference TRBV5-1 and TRBJ1-1, the complete variable domain reads KAGVTQTPRYLIKTRGQQVTLSCSPISGHRSVSWYQQTPGQGLQFLFEYFSETQRNKGNFPGRFSGRQFSNSRSEMNVSTLELGDSALYLCASSLGTGVTEAFFGQGTRLTVV.

This clone came up once. The CDR3 reads CASSSPGQSTDTQYF. The CDR3 nucleotides read TGTGCCAGCAGTTCCCCGGGACAGAGCACAGATACGCAGTATTTT. This rearrangement joins TRBV6-6 to TRBJ2-3; the match to TRBD1 covers 7 bases. J was trimmed by 0 bases and V by 4 bases; bases with no gene match: 4. The germline V gene encodes CDR1 MNHNY and CDR2 SVGAGI (reference sequence). This CDR3 contains 15 residues.

The chain's CDR3 is CASSLFVRQASNTEAFF. The CDR3 DNA is TGTGCCAGCAGCTTGTTTGTGCGGCAGGCCTCGAACACTGAAGCTTTCTTT. The rearrangement joins TRBV5-6 to TRBJ1-1; D is ambiguous. V lost 1 base and J 1 base, leaving 17 bases between the germline ends. Germline CDR1 and CDR2: SGHDT and YYEEEE. The CDR3 contains 17 residues.

The genes are TRBV6-5 and TRBJ1-2, with no clear D. The CDR3 extends over 13 amino acids. V was trimmed by 4 bases and J by 4 bases, leaving 10 bases between them. Germline V gives CDR1 MNHEY, CDR2 SVGAGI. CDR3 sequence reads: CASSSSVPYGYTF. The CDR3, as DNA: TGTGCCAGCAGTTCGTCGGTCCCCTATGGCTACACCTTC.